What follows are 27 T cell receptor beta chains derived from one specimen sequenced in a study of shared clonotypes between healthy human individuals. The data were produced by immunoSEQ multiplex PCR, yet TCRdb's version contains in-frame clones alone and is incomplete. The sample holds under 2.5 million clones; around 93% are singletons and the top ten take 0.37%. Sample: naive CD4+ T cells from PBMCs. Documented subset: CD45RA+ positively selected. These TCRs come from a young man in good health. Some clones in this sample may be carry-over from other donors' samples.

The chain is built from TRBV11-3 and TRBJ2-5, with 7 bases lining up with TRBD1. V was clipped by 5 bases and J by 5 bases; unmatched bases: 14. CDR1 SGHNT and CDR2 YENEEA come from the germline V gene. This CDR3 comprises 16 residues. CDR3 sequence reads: CASSPGQALGVETQYF. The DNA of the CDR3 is TGTGCCAGCAGCCCCGGACAGGCGCTAGGAGTGGAGACCCAGTACTTC.

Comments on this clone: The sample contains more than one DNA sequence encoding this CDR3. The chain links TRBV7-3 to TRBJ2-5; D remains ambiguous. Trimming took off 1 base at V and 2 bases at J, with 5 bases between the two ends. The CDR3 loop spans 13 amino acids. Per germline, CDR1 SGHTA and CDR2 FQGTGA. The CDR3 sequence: CASSLSPQETQYF. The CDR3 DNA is TGTGCCAGCAGCTTAAGCCCGCAAGAGACCCAGTACTTC.

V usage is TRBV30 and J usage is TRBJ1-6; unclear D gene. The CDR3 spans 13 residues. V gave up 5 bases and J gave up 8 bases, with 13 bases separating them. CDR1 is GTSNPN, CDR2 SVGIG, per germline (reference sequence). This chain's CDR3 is CAWSGIRDSPLHF. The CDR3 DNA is TGTGCCTGGTCAGGAATTCGGGATTCACCCCTCCACTTT.

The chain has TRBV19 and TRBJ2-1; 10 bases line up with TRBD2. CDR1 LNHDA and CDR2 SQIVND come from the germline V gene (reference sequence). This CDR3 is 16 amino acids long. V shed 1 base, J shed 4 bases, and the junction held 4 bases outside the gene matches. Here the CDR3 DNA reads TGTGCCAGTAGTATAGTGAGGACTAGCGGTTACAATGAGCAGTTCTTC. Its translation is CASSIVRTSGYNEQFF.

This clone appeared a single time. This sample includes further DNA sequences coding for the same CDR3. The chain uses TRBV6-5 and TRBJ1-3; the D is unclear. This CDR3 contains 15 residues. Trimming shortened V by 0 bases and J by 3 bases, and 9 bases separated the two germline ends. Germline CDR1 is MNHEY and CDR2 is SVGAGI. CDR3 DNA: TGTGCCAGCAGTTACTCTGCGGGGAGTGGAAACACCATATATTTT. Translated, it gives CASSYSAGSGNTIYF.

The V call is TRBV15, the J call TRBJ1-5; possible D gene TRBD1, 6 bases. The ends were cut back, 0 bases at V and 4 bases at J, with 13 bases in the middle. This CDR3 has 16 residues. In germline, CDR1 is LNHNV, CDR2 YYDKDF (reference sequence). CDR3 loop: CATSRDQGPSNQPQHF. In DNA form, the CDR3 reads TGTGCCACCAGCAGAGATCAGGGGCCCTCTAATCAGCCCCAGCATTTT.

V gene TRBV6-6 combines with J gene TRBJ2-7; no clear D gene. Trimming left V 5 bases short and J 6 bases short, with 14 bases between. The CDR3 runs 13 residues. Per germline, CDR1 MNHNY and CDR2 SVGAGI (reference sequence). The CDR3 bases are TGTGCCAGCAGTGCCCACCCTGAGTCCGAGCAGTACTTC. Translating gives CASSAHPESEQYF.

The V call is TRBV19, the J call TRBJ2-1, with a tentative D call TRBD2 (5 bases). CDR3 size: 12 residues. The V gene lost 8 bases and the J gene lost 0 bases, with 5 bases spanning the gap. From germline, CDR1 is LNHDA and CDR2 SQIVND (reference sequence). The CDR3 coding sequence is TGTGCCAGTGCGGGCTCCTACAATGAGCAGTTCTTC. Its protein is CASAGSYNEQFF.

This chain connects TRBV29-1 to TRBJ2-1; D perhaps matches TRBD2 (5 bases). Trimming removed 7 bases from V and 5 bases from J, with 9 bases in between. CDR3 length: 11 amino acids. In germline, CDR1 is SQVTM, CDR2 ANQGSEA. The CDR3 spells CSGELDNEQFF. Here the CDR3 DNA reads TGCAGCGGAGAACTAGACAATGAGCAGTTCTTC.

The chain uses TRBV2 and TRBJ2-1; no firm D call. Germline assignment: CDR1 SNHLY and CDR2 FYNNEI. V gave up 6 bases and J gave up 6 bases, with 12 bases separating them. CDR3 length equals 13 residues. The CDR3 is CASRLQMGNEQFF. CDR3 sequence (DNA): TGTGCCAGCAGACTCCAGATGGGCAATGAGCAGTTCTTC.

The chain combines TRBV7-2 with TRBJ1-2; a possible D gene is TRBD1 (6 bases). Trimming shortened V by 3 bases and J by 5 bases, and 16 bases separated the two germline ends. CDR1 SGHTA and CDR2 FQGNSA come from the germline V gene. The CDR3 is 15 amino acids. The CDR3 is CASSLERGALYGYTF. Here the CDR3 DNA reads TGTGCCAGCAGCTTGGAGCGGGGGGCGTTGTATGGCTACACCTTC. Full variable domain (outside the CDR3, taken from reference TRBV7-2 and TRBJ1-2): GAGVSQSPSNKVTEKGKDVELRCDPISGHTALYWYRQSLGQGLEFLIYFQGNSAPDKSGLPSDRFSAERTGGSVSTLTIQRTQQEDSAVYLCASSLERGALYGYTFGSGTRLTVV.

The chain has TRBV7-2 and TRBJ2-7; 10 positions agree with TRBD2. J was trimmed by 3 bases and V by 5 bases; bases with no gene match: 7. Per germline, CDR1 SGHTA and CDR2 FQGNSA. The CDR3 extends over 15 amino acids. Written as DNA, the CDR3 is TGTGCCAGCAGCCCAGCTAGCGGGGGCTACTACGAGCAGTACTTC. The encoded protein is CASSPASGGYYEQYF. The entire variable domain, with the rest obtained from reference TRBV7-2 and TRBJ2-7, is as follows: GAGVSQSPSNKVTEKGKDVELRCDPISGHTALYWYRQSLGQGLEFLIYFQGNSAPDKSGLPSDRFSAERTGGSVSTLTIQRTQQEDSAVYLCASSPASGGYYEQYFGPGTRLTVT.

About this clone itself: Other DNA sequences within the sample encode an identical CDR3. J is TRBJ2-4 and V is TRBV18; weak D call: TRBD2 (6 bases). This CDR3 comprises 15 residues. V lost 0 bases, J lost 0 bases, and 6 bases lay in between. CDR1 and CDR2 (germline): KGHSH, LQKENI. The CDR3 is CASSPPGGAKNIQYF. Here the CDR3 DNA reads TGTGCCAGCTCACCACCGGGGGGAGCCAAAAACATTCAGTACTTC.

The CDR3 coding sequence is TGTGCCAGCAGGGGGGACAGGGTTCAGCCCCAGCATTTT. Its translation: CASRGDRVQPQHF. The V gene is TRBV2, the J gene TRBJ1-5; 9 bases agree with TRBD1. Germline CDR1 and CDR2: SNHLY and FYNNEI. V lost 6 bases, J lost 6 bases, and 3 bases stayed unmatched. The CDR3 runs to 13 residues.

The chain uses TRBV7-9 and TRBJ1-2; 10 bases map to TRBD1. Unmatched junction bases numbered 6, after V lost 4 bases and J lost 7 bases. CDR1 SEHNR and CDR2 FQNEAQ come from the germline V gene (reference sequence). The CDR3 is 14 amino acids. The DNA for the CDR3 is TGTGCCAGCAGCTCGACAGGGGGCCGGGGTGGCTACACCTTC. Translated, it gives CASSSTGGRGGYTF.

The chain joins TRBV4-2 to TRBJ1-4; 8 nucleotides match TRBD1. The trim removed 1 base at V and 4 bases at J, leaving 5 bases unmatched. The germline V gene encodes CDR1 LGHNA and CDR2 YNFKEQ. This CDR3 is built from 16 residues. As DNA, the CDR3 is TGTGCCAGCAGCCAAGGAGGGACAGGAGATAATGAAAAACTGTTTTTT. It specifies CASSQGGTGDNEKLFF.

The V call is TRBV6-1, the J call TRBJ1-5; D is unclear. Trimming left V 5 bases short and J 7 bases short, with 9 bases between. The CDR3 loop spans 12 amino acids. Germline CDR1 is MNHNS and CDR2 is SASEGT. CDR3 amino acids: CASSLRRQPQHF. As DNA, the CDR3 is TGTGCCAGCAGTCTGAGAAGACAGCCCCAGCATTTT.

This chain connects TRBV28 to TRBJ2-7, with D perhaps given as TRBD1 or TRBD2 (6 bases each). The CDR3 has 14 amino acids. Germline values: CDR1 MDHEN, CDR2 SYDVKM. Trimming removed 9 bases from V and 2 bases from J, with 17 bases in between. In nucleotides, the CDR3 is TGTGCCAGTACCTCGGCGGGACACCCCTACGAGCAGTACTTC. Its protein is CASTSAGHPYEQYF.

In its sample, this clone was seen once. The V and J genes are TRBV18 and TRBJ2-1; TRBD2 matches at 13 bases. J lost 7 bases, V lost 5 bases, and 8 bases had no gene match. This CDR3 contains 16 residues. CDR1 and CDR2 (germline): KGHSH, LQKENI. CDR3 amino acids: CASSDGLAGVDNEQFF. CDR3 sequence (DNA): TGTGCCAGCTCAGATGGACTAGCGGGAGTCGATAATGAGCAGTTCTTC.

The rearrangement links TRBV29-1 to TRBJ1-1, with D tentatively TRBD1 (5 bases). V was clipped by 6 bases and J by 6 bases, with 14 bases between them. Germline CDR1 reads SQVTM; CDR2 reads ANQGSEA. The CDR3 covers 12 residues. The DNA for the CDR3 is TGCAGCGTCGAGGGGCCCGGACCTGAAGCTTTCTTT. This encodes CSVEGPGPEAFF.

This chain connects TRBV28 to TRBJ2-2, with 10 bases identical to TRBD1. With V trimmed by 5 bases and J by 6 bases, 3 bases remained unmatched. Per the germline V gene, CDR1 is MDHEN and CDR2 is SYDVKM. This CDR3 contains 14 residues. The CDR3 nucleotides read TGTGCCAGCAGTGGGACAGGGGTCGCCGGGGAGCTGTTTTTT. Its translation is CASSGTGVAGELFF.

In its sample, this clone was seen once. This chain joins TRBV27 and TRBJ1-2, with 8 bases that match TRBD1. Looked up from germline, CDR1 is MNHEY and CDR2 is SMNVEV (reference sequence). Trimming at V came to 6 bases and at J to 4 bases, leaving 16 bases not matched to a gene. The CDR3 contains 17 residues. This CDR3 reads CASSLAVRGDRSYGYTF. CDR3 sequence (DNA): TGTGCCAGCAGCCTAGCGGTGAGGGGGGACAGGAGCTATGGCTACACCTTC.

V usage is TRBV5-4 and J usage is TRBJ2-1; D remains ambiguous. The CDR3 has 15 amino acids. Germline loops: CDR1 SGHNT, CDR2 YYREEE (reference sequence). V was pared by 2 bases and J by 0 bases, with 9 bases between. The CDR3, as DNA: TGTGCCAGCAGCTTCCGCCTGGACTCCTACAATGAGCAGTTCTTC. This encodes CASSFRLDSYNEQFF. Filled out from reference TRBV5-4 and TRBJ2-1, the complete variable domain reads ETGVTQSPTHLIKTRGQQVTLRCSSQSGHNTVSWYQQALGQGPQFIFQYYREEENGRGNFPPRFSGLQFPNYSSELNVNALELDDSALYLCASSFRLDSYNEQFFGPGTRLTVL.

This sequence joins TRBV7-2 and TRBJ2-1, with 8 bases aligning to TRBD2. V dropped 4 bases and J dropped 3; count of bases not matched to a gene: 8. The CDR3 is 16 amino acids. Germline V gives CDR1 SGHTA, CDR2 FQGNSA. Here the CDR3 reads CASSSERGKIYNEQFF. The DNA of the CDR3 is TGTGCCAGCAGCTCAGAGCGGGGGAAGATCTACAATGAGCAGTTCTTC. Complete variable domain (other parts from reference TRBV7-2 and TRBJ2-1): GAGVSQSPSNKVTEKGKDVELRCDPISGHTALYWYRQSLGQGLEFLIYFQGNSAPDKSGLPSDRFSAERTGGSVSTLTIQRTQQEDSAVYLCASSSERGKIYNEQFFGPGTRLTVL.

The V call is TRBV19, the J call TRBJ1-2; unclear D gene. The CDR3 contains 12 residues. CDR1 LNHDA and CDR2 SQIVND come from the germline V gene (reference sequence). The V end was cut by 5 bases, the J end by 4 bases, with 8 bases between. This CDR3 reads CASSVHSYGYTF. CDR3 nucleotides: TGTGCCAGTAGTGTCCACAGCTATGGCTACACCTTC. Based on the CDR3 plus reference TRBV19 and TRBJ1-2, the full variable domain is DGGITQSPKYLFRKEGQNVTLSCEQNLNHDAMYWYRQDPGQGLRLIYYSQIVNDFQKGDIAEGYSVSREKKESFPLTVTSAQKNPTAFYLCASSVHSYGYTFGSGTRLTVV.

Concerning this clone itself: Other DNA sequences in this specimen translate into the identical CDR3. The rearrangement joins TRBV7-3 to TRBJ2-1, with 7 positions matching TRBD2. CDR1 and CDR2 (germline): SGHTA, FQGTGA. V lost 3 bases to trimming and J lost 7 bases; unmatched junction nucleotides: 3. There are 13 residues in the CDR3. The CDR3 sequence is CASSLGLRNEQFF. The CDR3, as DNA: TGTGCCAGCAGCTTGGGACTACGGAATGAGCAGTTCTTC. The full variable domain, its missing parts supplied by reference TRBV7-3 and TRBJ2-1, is GAGVSQTPSNKVTEKGKYVELRCDPISGHTALYWYRQSLGQGPEFLIYFQGTGAADDSGLPNDRFFAVRPEGSVSTLKIQRTERGDSAVYLCASSLGLRNEQFFGPGTRLTVL.

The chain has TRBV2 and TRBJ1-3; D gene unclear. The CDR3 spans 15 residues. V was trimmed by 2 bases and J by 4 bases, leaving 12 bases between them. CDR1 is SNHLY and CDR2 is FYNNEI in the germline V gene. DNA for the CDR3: TGTGCCAGCAGTGAATTGCGCGGGGAAGGAAACACCATATATTTT. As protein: CASSELRGEGNTIYF.